These 19 T cell receptor beta chains originate from one sample sequenced in a study of blood T cell repertoires in COVID-19 (dated by TCRdb to the early 2020s). Library prep was done by the immunoSEQ multiplex PCR assay. TCRdb mirrors the immuneACCESS table, restricted to in-frame sequences. Some clones are absent from its copies; in checked studies, under half trace to an unresolved V gene, and the reason for the others is unknown. This sample is represented by under 150,000 clones; about 87% of them were singletons. 4.6% of the sample rests with the top ten. The sequenced sample was peripheral blood. Every receptor here comes from a woman aged 45-65 years with acute or convalescent COVID-19.

This clone was seen once. This sequence joins TRBV14 and TRBJ2-3; the D gene is possibly TRBD2 (6 bases). Germline CDR1 SGHDN, CDR2 FVKESK. V was shortened by 4 bases and J by 6 bases, with 17 bases between the two germline ends. The CDR3 contains 15 residues. CDR3 DNA: TGTGCCAGCAGCCGGGGGGTAGTTGAGTGGGATACGCAGTATTTT. It translates to CASSRGVVEWDTQYF.

This clone was recorded only once. The rearrangement joins TRBV15 to TRBJ1-2; 11 bases agree with TRBD1. This CDR3 comprises 15 residues. The germline V gene has CDR1 LNHNV and CDR2 YYDKDF (reference sequence). V gave up 11 bases and J gave up 0 bases; unmatched junction bases: 8. The CDR3 bases are TGTGCCGCAAGGACAGGGGGCTCAGCTAACTATGGCTACACCTTC. Translating it yields CAARTGGSANYGYTF.

The chain carries TRBV28 and TRBJ2-1; 7 bases align to TRBD1. The germline CDR1 and CDR2 sequences are MDHEN and SYDVKM. Germline trimming cut 1 base from V and 4 bases from J; bases unmatched to any gene: 7. This CDR3 has 16 residues. CDR3 coding DNA: TGTGCCAGCAGTTTATTTCGGCAGGGGGAATACAATGAGCAGTTCTTC. This codes for CASSLFRQGEYNEQFF.

The genes are TRBV5-6 and TRBJ2-2; 7 bases fit TRBD1. Germline lookup yields CDR1 SGHDT and CDR2 YYEEEE. The CDR3 is 15 amino acids. With V trimmed by 1 base and J by 5 bases, 5 bases remained unmatched. In DNA, the CDR3 is TGTGCCAGCAGCTTGACAGGGGCTCGAACCGGGGAGCTGTTTTTT. Amino acid sequence: CASSLTGARTGELFF.

The chain has TRBV27 and TRBJ1-1; D call uncertain. V was pared by 7 bases and J by 1 base, with 10 bases between. The CDR3 consists of 13 residues. Per the germline V gene, CDR1 is MNHEY and CDR2 is SMNVEV (reference sequence). CDR3 protein: CASTRGPNTEAFF. As DNA, the CDR3 is TGTGCCAGCACTAGAGGCCCGAACACTGAAGCTTTCTTT.

V gene TRBV7-8 combines with J gene TRBJ1-3; TRBD1 matches 11 bases. The length of the CDR3 is 16 residues. Germline V lookup: CDR1 SGHVS, CDR2 FQNEAQ. V was clipped by 5 bases and J by 1 base; unmatched bases: 4. CDR3 in amino acids: CASSLGTGGSGNTIYF. The CDR3 bases are TGTGCCAGCAGCCTGGGGACAGGGGGATCTGGAAACACCATATATTTT.

The chain combines TRBV10-1 with TRBJ2-2, with D possibly TRBD2 on 6 matching bases. Germline V lookup: CDR1 WNHNN, CDR2 SYGVQD (reference sequence). The CDR3 is 17 amino acids. The germline V and J ends were trimmed by 6 bases and 5 bases, with 22 bases remaining between them. The CDR3 reads CASSRTSLIEGTGELFF. CDR3 in DNA: TGCGCCAGCAGCCGAACTAGCCTGATCGAAGGGACCGGGGAGCTGTTTTTT.

V gene TRBV6-1 combines with J gene TRBJ1-1; no clear D. Germline V CDR1 and CDR2: MNHNS, SASEGT. The length of the CDR3 is 15 residues. With 3 bases removed from V and 0 bases from J, the gap between germline ends came to 11 bases. This CDR3 is CASSDLNRMNTEAFF. The CDR3 bases are TGTGCCAGCAGTGATCTTAACAGAATGAACACTGAAGCTTTCTTT.

V and J are TRBV27 and TRBJ1-5; a possible D gene is TRBD1 (5 bases). Germline V CDR1 and CDR2: MNHEY, SMNVEV (reference sequence). Between the trimmed V and J ends, which lost 2 bases and 6 bases, there was a span of 11 bases. The CDR3 runs to 14 residues. CDR3 bases: TGTGCCAGCAGTTTAACGGCAGGGCTTCAGCCCCAGCATTTT. Its translation is CASSLTAGLQPQHF.

The chain is built from TRBV28 and TRBJ1-3; D might be TRBD1 (5 bases). Germline V gives CDR1 MDHEN, CDR2 SYDVKM. Trimming cost V 7 bases and J 0 bases, with 19 bases left between them. The CDR3 covers 17 residues. The CDR3 region has the DNA TGTGCCAGCACCTCCCCGGACACCGTCCCCTCTGGAAACACCATATATTTT. This translates into CASTSPDTVPSGNTIYF. Drawing the rest from reference TRBV28 and TRBJ1-3, the complete variable domain is DVKVTQSSRYLVKRTGEKVFLECVQDMDHENMFWYRQDPGLGLRLIYFSYDVKMKEKGDIPEGYSVSREKKERFSLILESASTNQTSMYLCASTSPDTVPSGNTIYFGEGSWLTVV.

The CDR3 DNA reads as TGTGCCAGCAGCTCCGGGACAGGGAAAGCTGGAAACACCATATATTTT. Amino acid sequence: CASSSGTGKAGNTIYF. The J gene is TRBJ1-3, the V gene TRBV7-9, with 9 nucleotides matching TRBD1. The germline V gene encodes CDR1 SEHNR and CDR2 FQNEAQ (reference sequence). The CDR3 has 16 amino acids. V lost 4 bases to trimming and J lost 2 bases; unmatched junction nucleotides: 6.

This clone came up once. J is TRBJ2-2 and V is TRBV12-3 or TRBV12-4; D is ambiguous. The V gene lost 7 bases and the J gene lost 6 bases, with 6 bases spanning the gap. This CDR3 contains 11 residues. The DNA for the CDR3 is TGTGCCAGCAATTATGCCGGGGAGCTGTTTTTT. It yields the protein CASNYAGELFF.

The chain links TRBV2 to TRBJ1-1, with unresolved D. The CDR3 has 14 amino acids. Germline V gene sequence: CDR1 SNHLY, CDR2 FYNNEI. V was cut by 5 bases and J by 0 bases, with 10 bases left in between. The CDR3: CASSTAPMNTEAFF. CDR3 DNA sequence: TGTGCCAGCAGTACAGCCCCAATGAACACTGAAGCTTTCTTT.

CDR3 loop: CAWSVQGASPGELFF. Written as DNA, the CDR3 is TGTGCCTGGAGTGTACAGGGGGCTTCCCCCGGGGAGCTGTTTTTT. V gene TRBV30 combines with J gene TRBJ2-2; 9 bases match TRBD1. The length of the CDR3 is 15 residues. Germline V gene lookup returns CDR1 GTSNPN and CDR2 SVGIG (reference sequence). J gave up 6 bases and V 0 bases, and 5 bases lay outside the gene matches.

V gene TRBV2 combines with J gene TRBJ1-5, with 7 bases fitting TRBD1. This CDR3 has 16 residues. The germline gives CDR1 SNHLY, CDR2 FYNNEI. J lost 0 bases, V lost 6 bases, and 8 bases had no gene match. The CDR3 spells CASSRGQKISNQPQHF. CDR3 bases: TGTGCCAGCAGCCGGGGACAGAAAATTAGCAATCAGCCCCAGCATTTT. Together with reference TRBV2 and TRBJ1-5, the CDR3 gives the full variable domain: EPEVTQTPSHQVTQMGQEVILRCVPISNHLYFYWYRQILGQKVEFLVSFYNNEISEKSEIFDDQFSVERPDGSNFTLKIRSTKLEDSAMYFCASSRGQKISNQPQHFGDGTRLSIL.

The V gene is TRBV28, the J gene TRBJ2-7, with D possibly being TRBD2 (5 bases). V shed 4 bases and J shed 2 bases, with 15 bases lying between them. CDR3 length: 15 amino acids. The germline V gene encodes CDR1 MDHEN and CDR2 SYDVKM. This CDR3 is CASSSFRTGTYEQYF. CDR3 bases: TGTGCCAGCAGTTCATTCAGGACGGGAACCTACGAGCAGTACTTC.

The V and J genes are TRBV19 and TRBJ1-1, with D possibly being TRBD1 (6 bases). The CDR3 runs 13 residues. Between the trimmed V and J ends, which lost 6 bases and 8 bases, there was a span of 16 bases. Germline CDR1 LNHDA, CDR2 SQIVND (reference sequence). CDR3 region: CASRVTDRAEAFF. DNA of the CDR3: TGTGCCAGTAGAGTGACGGACAGAGCCGAAGCTTTCTTT.

The chain links TRBV7-9 to TRBJ2-3, with D tentatively TRBD2 (5 bases). CDR1 SEHNR and CDR2 FQNEAQ come from the germline V gene (reference sequence). This CDR3 is 15 amino acids long. The germline V and J ends were trimmed by 1 base and 1 base, with 9 bases remaining between them. In DNA form, the CDR3 reads TGTGCCAGCAGCTTAGAGAGCGGACGCACAGATACGCAGTATTTT. This gives the protein CASSLESGRTDTQYF. Full variable domain (remainder filled in from reference TRBV7-9 and TRBJ2-3): DTGVSQNPRHKITKRGQNVTFRCDPISEHNRLYWYRQTLGQGPEFLTYFQNEAQLEKSRLLSDRFSAERPKGSFSTLEIQRTEQGDSAMYLCASSLESGRTDTQYFGPGTRLTVL.

The genes are TRBV6-4 and TRBJ1-1; 7 bases line up with TRBD1. The germline V gene has CDR1 MRHNA and CDR2 SNTAGT. This CDR3 has 14 residues. V was pared by 6 bases and J by 0 bases, with 4 bases of the junction left unmatched. The CDR3 loop is CASRRQGLNTEAFF. The DNA of the CDR3 is TGTGCCAGCAGGAGACAGGGATTGAACACTGAAGCTTTCTTT.